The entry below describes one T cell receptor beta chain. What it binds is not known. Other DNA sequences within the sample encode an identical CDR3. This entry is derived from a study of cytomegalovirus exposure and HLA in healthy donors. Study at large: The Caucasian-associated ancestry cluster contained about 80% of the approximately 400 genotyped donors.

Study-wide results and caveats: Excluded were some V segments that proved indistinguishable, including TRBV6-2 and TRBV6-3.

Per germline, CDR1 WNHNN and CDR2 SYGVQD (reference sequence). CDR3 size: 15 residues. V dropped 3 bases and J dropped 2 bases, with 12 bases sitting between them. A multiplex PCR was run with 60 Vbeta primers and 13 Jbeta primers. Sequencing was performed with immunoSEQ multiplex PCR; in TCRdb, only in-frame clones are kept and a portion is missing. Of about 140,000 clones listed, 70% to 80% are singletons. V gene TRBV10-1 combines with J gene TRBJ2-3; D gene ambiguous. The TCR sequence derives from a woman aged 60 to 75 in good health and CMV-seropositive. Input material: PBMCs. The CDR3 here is CASSERQEYTDTQYF. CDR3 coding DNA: TGCGCCAGCAGTGAACGACAAGAGTACACAGATACGCAGTATTTT.